These 26 T cell receptor beta chains share one sample of origin, sequenced in a study of human T cells and chemical hapten exposure. The sample's time point: patch test 1, 2 weeks after DPC sensitization. This sample's treatment: therapeutic diphenylcyclopropenone sensitization with weekly scalp DPC. From the RACE reads, TCRdb called clonotypes with MiXCR, one entry per CDR3 protein. The data contain 90,000 or so distinct CDR3 sequences, about 10% of them singletons. The sequencing used whole blood, collected in connection with sensitization to the hapten diphenylcyclopropenone (DPC). The receptors derive from a man aged 40-49 years with alopecia areata. Some clones in this sample may be carry-over from other donors' samples.

Only a few counts were recorded for this clonotype. The chain uses TRBV3-1 and TRBJ2-5; TRBD2 aligns across 8 bases. The CDR3 is 15 amino acids. CDR1 LGHDT and CDR2 YNNKEL come from the germline V gene (reference sequence). V lost 0 bases and J lost 4; bases outside the gene matches: 4. The CDR3 coding sequence is TGTGCCAGCAGCCAAGATGGGCTAGCGGGAGAGACCCAGTACTTC. Translated: CASSQDGLAGETQYF.

This clonotype was detected a few times. This chain links TRBV5-1 with TRBJ2-5; D remains ambiguous. Germline-derived CDR1 and CDR2 are SGHRS and YFSETQ. The CDR3 is 15 residues long. V was clipped by 0 bases and J by 1 base, with 10 bases between them. CDR3 sequence reads: CASSLAMGPQETQYF. The CDR3 DNA reads as TGCGCCAGCAGCTTGGCCATGGGTCCCCAAGAGACCCAGTACTTC.

The chain has TRBV4-2 and TRBJ1-5, with D unresolved. The CDR3 extends over 17 amino acids. Looked up from germline, CDR1 is LGHNA and CDR2 is YNFKEQ. With 0 bases removed from V and 0 bases from J, the gap between germline ends came to 12 bases. CDR3 sequence reads: CASSQDRRLDSNQPQHF. The CDR3 region has the DNA TGTGCCAGCAGCCAAGATAGACGCCTCGATAGCAATCAGCCCCAGCATTTT.

The chain links TRBV7-9 to TRBJ2-7; D might be TRBD1 (6 bases). The CDR3 contains 13 residues. V was clipped by 7 bases and J by 5 bases, with 15 bases between them. Germline V lookup: CDR1 SEHNR, CDR2 FQNEAQ (reference sequence). The CDR3, as DNA: TGTGCCAGCACCCCGGACCAGGGGCACGAGCAGTACGTC. As protein: CASTPDQGHEQYV.

There are many counts of this clonotype. The chain recombines TRBV12-3 or TRBV12-4 with TRBJ2-3; weak D call: TRBD1 (5 bases). The CDR3 is made up of 14 amino acids. Trimming removed 7 bases from V and 11 bases from J, with 22 bases in between. CDR3 nucleotide sequence: TGTGCCAGCAACACAGAGCAGGGCAACAGGAGGCAGTATTTT. Encoded protein: CASNTEQGNRRQYF.

This clonotype came up a few times. The chain carries TRBV27 and TRBJ1-4, with D perhaps TRBD1 (5 bases). V was trimmed by 2 bases and J by 2 bases, leaving 12 bases between them. There are 16 residues in the CDR3. Looked up from germline, CDR1 is MNHEY and CDR2 is SMNVEV (reference sequence). The CDR3 DNA reads as TGTGCCAGCAGTTTACGGGGACTTGGGACTAATGAAAAACTGTTTTTT. Translated: CASSLRGLGTNEKLFF.

The CDR3 region is CASSSLTSGSRYNEQFF. CDR3 in DNA: TGTGCCAGCAGCTCCCTGACTAGCGGGAGCCGATACAATGAGCAGTTCTTC. The rearrangement links TRBV7-2 to TRBJ2-1; the match to TRBD2 covers 12 bases. The junction had 8 bases not matched to a gene; V was cut back by 4 bases and J by 4 bases. The CDR3 is made up of 17 amino acids. Germline V lookup: CDR1 SGHTA, CDR2 FQGNSA.

The chain carries TRBV20-1 and TRBJ1-2; a possible D gene is TRBD1 (5 bases). In germline, CDR1 is DFQATT, CDR2 SNEGSKA (reference sequence). Trimming took 0 bases from V and 3 from J, leaving 23 bases between them. CDR3 length: 18 amino acids. The CDR3 spells CSARDNRGPLLRDYGYTF. CDR3 in DNA: TGCAGTGCTAGAGATAATCGGGGACCCCTCCTAAGGGACTATGGCTACACCTTC.

The rearrangement joins TRBV6-5 to TRBJ2-7; 7 bases are a match to TRBD2. Germline V CDR1 and CDR2: MNHEY, SVGAGI. CDR3 length equals 16 residues. With V trimmed by 0 bases and J by 3 bases, 8 bases remained unmatched. CDR3 sequence reads: CASSYSEIGGSYEQYF. The CDR3, as DNA: TGTGCCAGCAGTTACTCGGAAATTGGCGGGAGCTACGAGCAGTACTTC.

The chain has TRBV27 and TRBJ2-3; D is ambiguous. Per the germline V gene, CDR1 is MNHEY and CDR2 is SMNVEV (reference sequence). This CDR3 has 14 amino acids. V was cut by 5 bases and J by 2 bases, with 11 bases left in between. The CDR3 DNA reads TGTGCCAGCAGTGAGAGAGGATTCACAGATACGCAGTATTTT. Encoded protein: CASSERGFTDTQYF.

CDR3 sequence: CASSLGENGRADTQYF. The CDR3 nucleotides read TGCGCCAGCAGCTTGGGGGAGAACGGAAGAGCAGATACGCAGTATTTT. The rearrangement uses TRBV5-1 and TRBJ2-3; tentatively, D is TRBD2 (5 bases). The CDR3 contains 16 residues. CDR1 and CDR2 from the germline V gene are SGHRS and YFSETQ. Trimming shortened V by 0 bases and J by 4 bases, and 15 bases separated the two germline ends.

As to this clonotype: No conserved phenylalanine or tryptophan is present at the end of the CDR3, so a read error is the likely explanation. This sequence joins TRBV12-3 or TRBV12-4 and TRBJ1-1; maybe TRBD1 (6 bases). The CDR3 runs to 16 residues. The CDR3, as DNA: TGTGCCAGCAGTATAGCAGGGGCGGCGGTGGGCACTGAAGCTTTCTTA. Protein product: CASSIAGAAVGTEAFL.

The genes are TRBV5-1 and TRBJ2-3; 12 bases match TRBD2. Germline lookup yields CDR1 SGHRS and CDR2 YFSETQ. CDR3 length: 16 residues. V lost 3 bases and J lost 3; bases outside the gene matches: 5. CDR3 sequence: CASSSLLAGGTDTQYF. CDR3 nucleotide sequence: TGCGCCAGCAGCTCCCTACTAGCGGGAGGTACAGATACGCAGTATTTT.

This clonotype was seen a few times. The V gene is TRBV11-2, the J gene TRBJ2-1, with TRBD2 matching 9 bases. V trimming: 5 bases; J trimming: 10 bases; junction bases outside the gene matches: 6. The germline V gene has CDR1 SGHAT and CDR2 FQNNGV. This CDR3 contains 13 residues. The CDR3 nucleotides are TGTGCCAGCAGCCCCGGGACTAGCCGGGAGCAGTTCTTC. It specifies CASSPGTSREQFF.

V gene TRBV24-1 combines with J gene TRBJ2-2; TRBD2 aligns across 10 bases. Germline values: CDR1 KGHDR, CDR2 SFDVKD. The ends lost 1 base at V and 3 bases at J; junction bases unmatched: 7. This CDR3 contains 18 residues. CDR3 bases: TGTGCCACCAGTGATTTCGGAGCGGGAGGGCCGGACACCGGGGAGCTGTTTTTT. Translation gives CATSDFGAGGPDTGELFF.

The sample holds a few counts of this clonotype. The chain is built from TRBV6-2 or TRBV6-3 and TRBJ2-3; TRBD1 agrees at 9 bases. There are 18 residues in the CDR3. Per germline, CDR1 MNHEY and CDR2 SVGEGT. The V and J ends lost 0 bases and 1 base, in that order; junction bases with no gene match: 8. The CDR3 DNA reads as TGTGCCAGCAGTTACTCGTTTGGACAGGGGAGGCGCACAGATACGCAGTATTTT. Its protein product is CASSYSFGQGRRTDTQYF.

Only a few counts were recorded for this clonotype. The chain carries TRBV6-2 or TRBV6-3 and TRBJ2-3; D is perhaps TRBD2 (6 bases). The CDR3 length is 12 residues. V lost 6 bases and J 11 bases, leaving 15 bases between the germline ends. Germline V gene data show CDR1 as MNHEY and CDR2 as SVGEGT. CDR3 bases: TGTGCCAGCAGAACGACTAGTCGGGGGCAGTATTTT. Its translation: CASRTTSRGQYF.

This clonotype was seen more than once but under ten times. The CDR3 bases are TGTGCCAGCAGCGTAGGGTTAGGGGGCAATCAGCCCCAGCATTTT. Protein sequence: CASSVGLGGNQPQHF. V usage is TRBV9 and J usage is TRBJ1-5, with a weak D call TRBD1 (5 bases). This CDR3 comprises 15 residues. In germline, CDR1 is SGDLS, CDR2 YYNGEE. The germline V and J ends were trimmed by 0 bases and 2 bases, with 9 bases remaining between them.

This clonotype was picked up many times. This chain uses TRBV12-3 or TRBV12-4 with TRBJ1-4; no firm D call. Trimming left V 3 bases short and J 4 bases short, with 9 bases between. This CDR3 is built from 14 residues. CDR3 residues: CASSFRGGNEKLFF. CDR3 bases: TGTGCCAGCAGTTTCCGGGGAGGTAATGAAAAACTGTTTTTT.

This chain joins TRBV2 and TRBJ2-3; D gene unclear. The V and J ends lost 3 bases and 8 bases respectively, with 18 bases between them. Germline values: CDR1 SNHLY, CDR2 FYNNEI. The CDR3 contains 15 residues. The CDR3 protein is CASSEQTPGIGTQYF. Written as DNA, the CDR3 is TGTGCCAGCAGTGAGCAGACTCCTGGTATTGGTACGCAGTATTTT.

The J gene is TRBJ2-3, the V gene TRBV6-2 or TRBV6-3; D is unresolved. V lost 4 bases and J 2 bases, leaving 13 bases between the germline ends. CDR3 size: 15 residues. Germline V lookup: CDR1 MNHEY, CDR2 SVGEGT. The CDR3 protein is CASSSRTLITDTQYF. The CDR3, as DNA: TGTGCCAGCAGTTCGAGGACCCTCATCACAGATACGCAGTATTTT.

This clonotype has more than one count but fewer than ten. This rearrangement joins TRBV6-5 to TRBJ2-3, with 9 bases lining up with TRBD2. CDR1 and CDR2 from the germline V gene are MNHEY and SVGAGI. The CDR3 runs to 21 residues. The V and J ends lost 5 bases and 1 base, in that order; junction bases with no gene match: 22. CDR3 in amino acids: CASSMTGYRAGGHLGTDTQYF. CDR3 DNA sequence: TGTGCCAGCAGTATGACAGGGTATCGAGCGGGAGGACACCTTGGCACAGATACGCAGTATTTT.

This clonotype has ten or more counts. The chain links TRBV13 to TRBJ2-3, with 7 bases lining up with TRBD2. Germline loops: CDR1 PRHDT, CDR2 FYEKMQ (reference sequence). The CDR3 is 16 residues long. The trim removed 5 bases at V and 1 base at J, leaving 9 bases unmatched. The CDR3 sequence: CASSGAGLKRTDTQYF. CDR3 bases: TGTGCCAGCAGCGGAGCGGGACTCAAGCGCACAGATACGCAGTATTTT.

This clonotype showed up just a few times. V and J are TRBV6-2 or TRBV6-3 and TRBJ2-7, with TRBD1 identical over 8 bases. This CDR3 spans 14 amino acids. The junction had 6 bases not matched to a gene; V was cut back by 6 bases and J by 2 bases. Germline V gene data show CDR1 as MNHEY and CDR2 as SVGEGT. The CDR3 protein is CASSLGQATYEQYF. Here the CDR3 DNA reads TGTGCCAGCAGCTTGGGACAGGCCACCTACGAGCAGTACTTC.

This clonotype has more than one count but fewer than ten. The CDR3 here is CATSDLPGQPQHF. The CDR3, as DNA: TGTGCCACCAGTGATTTGCCAGGCCAGCCCCAGCATTTT. This sequence joins TRBV24-1 and TRBJ1-5, with D unclear. Germline-derived CDR1 and CDR2 are KGHDR and SFDVKD. V lost 0 bases to trimming and J lost 7 bases, with 6 bases between them. The CDR3 spans 13 residues.

The chain is built from TRBV28 and TRBJ1-2; 9 bases agree with TRBD1. Per the germline V gene, CDR1 is MDHEN and CDR2 is SYDVKM. The CDR3 consists of 14 residues. Unmatched junction bases numbered 6, after V lost 4 bases and J lost 6 bases. CDR3 in amino acids: CASSSQGAEDGYTF. CDR3 in DNA: TGTGCCAGCAGTTCACAGGGGGCTGAGGATGGCTACACCTTC.